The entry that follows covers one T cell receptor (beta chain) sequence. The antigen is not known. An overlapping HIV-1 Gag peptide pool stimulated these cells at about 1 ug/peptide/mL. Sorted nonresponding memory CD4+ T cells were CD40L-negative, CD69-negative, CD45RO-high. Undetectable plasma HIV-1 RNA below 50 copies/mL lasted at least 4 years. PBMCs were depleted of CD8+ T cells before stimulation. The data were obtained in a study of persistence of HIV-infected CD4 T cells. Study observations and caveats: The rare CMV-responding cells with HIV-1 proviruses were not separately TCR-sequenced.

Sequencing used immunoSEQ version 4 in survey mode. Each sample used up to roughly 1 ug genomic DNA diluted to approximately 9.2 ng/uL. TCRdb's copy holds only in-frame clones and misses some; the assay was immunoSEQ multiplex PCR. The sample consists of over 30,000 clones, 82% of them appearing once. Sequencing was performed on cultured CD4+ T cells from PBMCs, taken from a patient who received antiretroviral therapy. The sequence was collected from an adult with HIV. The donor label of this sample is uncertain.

CDR3 residues: CASSPSGAGANVLTF. The CDR3 nucleotides read TGTGCCAGCTCACCGTCGGGTGCTGGGGCCAACGTCCTGACTTTC. J is TRBJ2-6 and V is TRBV18; D is unresolved. Germline CDR1 KGHSH, CDR2 LQKENI. The CDR3 is 15 amino acids. V shed 3 bases and J shed 2 bases, with 8 bases lying between them.